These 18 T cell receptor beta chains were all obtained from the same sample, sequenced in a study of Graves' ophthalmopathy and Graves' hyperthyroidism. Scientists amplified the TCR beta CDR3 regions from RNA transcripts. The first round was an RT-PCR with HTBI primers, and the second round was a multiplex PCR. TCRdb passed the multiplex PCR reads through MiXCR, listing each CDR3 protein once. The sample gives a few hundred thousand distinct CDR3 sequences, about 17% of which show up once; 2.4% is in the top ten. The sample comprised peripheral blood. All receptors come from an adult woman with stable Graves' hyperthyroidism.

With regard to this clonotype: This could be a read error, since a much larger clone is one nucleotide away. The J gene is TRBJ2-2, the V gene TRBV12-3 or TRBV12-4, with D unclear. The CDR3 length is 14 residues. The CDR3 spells CAISSSLFLGELFF. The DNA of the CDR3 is TGTGCCATCAGTTCGTCGCTTTTCTTGGGGGAGCTGTTTTTT.

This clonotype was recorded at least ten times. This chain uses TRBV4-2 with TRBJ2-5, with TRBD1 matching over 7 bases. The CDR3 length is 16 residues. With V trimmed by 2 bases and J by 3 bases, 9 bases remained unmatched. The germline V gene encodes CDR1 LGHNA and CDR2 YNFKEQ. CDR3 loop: CASSQPPGTAKETQYF. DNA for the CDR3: TGTGCCAGCAGCCAACCCCCCGGGACAGCTAAAGAGACCCAGTACTTC.

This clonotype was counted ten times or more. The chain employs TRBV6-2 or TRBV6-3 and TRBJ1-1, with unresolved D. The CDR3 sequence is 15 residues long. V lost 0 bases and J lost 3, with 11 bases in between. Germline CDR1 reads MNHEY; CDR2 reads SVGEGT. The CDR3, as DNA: TGTGCCAGCAGTTACTCGCCTCGGGTGGACACTGAAGCTTTCTTT. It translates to CASSYSPRVDTEAFF.

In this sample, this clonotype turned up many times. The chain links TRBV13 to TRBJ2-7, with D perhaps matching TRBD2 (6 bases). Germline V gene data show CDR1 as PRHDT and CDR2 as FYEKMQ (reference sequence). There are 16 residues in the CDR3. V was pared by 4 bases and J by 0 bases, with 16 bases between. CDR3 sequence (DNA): TGTGCCAGCAGCTCGTCCCCTGGGGGGACCTCCTACGAGCAGTACTTC. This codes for CASSSSPGGTSYEQYF.

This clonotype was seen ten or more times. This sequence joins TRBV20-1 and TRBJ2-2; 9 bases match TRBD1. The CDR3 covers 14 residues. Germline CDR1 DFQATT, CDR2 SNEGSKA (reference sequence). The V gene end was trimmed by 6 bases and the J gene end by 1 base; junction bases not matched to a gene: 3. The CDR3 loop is CSAQGQGNTGELFF. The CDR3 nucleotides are TGCAGTGCCCAGGGACAGGGGAACACCGGGGAGCTGTTTTTT.

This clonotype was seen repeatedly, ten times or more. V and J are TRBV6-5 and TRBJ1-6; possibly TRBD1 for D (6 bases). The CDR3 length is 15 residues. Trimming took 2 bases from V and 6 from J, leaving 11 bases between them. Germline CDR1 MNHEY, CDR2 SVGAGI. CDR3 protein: CASSYAGTRNSPLHF. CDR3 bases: TGTGCCAGCAGTTACGCCGGGACACGTAATTCACCCCTCCACTTT.

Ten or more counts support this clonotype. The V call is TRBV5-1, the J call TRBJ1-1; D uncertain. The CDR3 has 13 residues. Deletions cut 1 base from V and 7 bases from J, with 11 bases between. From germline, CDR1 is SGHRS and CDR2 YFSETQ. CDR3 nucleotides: TGCGCCAGCAGCTTGACGGGCGGTGGTGAAGCTTTCTTT. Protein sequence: CASSLTGGGEAFF.

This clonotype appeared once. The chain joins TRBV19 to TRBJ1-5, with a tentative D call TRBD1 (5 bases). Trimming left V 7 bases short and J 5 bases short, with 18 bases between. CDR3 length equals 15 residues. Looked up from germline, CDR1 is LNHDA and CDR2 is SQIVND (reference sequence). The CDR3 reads CASTQGSGWDQPQHF. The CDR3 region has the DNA TGTGCCAGTACCCAAGGATCAGGGTGGGATCAGCCCCAGCATTTT.

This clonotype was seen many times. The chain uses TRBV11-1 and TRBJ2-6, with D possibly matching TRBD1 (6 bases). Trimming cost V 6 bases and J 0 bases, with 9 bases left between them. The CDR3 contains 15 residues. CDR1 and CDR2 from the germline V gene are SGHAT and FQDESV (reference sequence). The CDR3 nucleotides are TGTGCCAGCAGTTTGGACAGCTCTGGGGCCAACGTCCTGACTTTC. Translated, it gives CASSLDSSGANVLTF.

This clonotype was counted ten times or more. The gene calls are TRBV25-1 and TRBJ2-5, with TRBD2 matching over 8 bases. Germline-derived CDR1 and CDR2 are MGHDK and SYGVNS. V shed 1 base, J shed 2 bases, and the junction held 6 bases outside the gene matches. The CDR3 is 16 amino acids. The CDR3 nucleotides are TGTGCCAGCAGTGAATGGGTATTAGCGGGACAAGAGACCCAGTACTTC. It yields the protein CASSEWVLAGQETQYF.

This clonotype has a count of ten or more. CDR3 DNA sequence: TGTGCCTGGGCCGGGGGTGGAGAGACCCAGTACTTC. It translates to CAWAGGGETQYF. The rearrangement uses TRBV30 and TRBJ2-5, with D possibly matching TRBD2 (6 bases). This CDR3 has 12 amino acids. V was clipped by 5 bases and J by 4 bases, with 11 bases between them. Germline V lookup: CDR1 GTSNPN, CDR2 SVGIG (reference sequence).

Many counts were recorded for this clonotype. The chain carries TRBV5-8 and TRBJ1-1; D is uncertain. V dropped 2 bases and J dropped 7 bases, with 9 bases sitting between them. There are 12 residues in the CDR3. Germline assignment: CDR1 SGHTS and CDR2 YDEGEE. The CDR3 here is CASSFVGNEAFF. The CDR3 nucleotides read TGTGCCAGCAGCTTTGTGGGAAATGAAGCTTTCTTT.

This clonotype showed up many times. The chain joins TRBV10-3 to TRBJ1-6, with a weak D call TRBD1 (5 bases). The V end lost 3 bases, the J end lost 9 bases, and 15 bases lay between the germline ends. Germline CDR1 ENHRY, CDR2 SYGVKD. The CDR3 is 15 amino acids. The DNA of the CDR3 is TGTGCCATCAGTGACAGGGAGGGTTATTCTTCACCCCTCCACTTT. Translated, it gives CAISDREGYSSPLHF.

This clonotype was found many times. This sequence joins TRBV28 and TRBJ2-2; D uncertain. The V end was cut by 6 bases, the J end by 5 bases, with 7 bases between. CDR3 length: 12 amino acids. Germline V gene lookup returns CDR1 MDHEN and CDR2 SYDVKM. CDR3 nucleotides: TGTGCCAGCAGGGAGCTGACCGGGGAGCTGTTTTTT. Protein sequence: CASRELTGELFF.

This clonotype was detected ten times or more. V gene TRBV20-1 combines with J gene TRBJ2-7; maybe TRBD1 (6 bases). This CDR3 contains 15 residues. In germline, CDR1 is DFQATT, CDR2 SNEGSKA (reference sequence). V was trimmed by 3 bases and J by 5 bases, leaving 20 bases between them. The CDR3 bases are TGCAGTGCTAGCGCGGCCTTGGGGGCTCGGAACGAGCAGTACTTC. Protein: CSASAALGARNEQYF.

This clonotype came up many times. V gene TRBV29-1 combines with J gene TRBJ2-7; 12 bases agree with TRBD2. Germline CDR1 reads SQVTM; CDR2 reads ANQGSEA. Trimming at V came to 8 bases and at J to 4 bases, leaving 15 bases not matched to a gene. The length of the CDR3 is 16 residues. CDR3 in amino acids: CSLHHLWTSGIYEQYF. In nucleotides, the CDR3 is TGCAGCCTTCACCATCTATGGACTAGCGGGATTTACGAGCAGTACTTC.

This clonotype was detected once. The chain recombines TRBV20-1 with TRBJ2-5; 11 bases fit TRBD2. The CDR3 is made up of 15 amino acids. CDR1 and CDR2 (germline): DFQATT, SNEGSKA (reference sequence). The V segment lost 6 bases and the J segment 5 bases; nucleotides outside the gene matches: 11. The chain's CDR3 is CSALKLAGDRETQYF. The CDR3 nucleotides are TGCAGTGCGCTGAAACTAGCGGGAGATCGGGAGACCCAGTACTTC.

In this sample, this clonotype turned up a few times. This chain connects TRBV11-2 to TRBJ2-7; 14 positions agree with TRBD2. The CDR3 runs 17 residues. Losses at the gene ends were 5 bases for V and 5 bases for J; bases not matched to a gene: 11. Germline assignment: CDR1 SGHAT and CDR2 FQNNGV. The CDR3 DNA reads TGTGCCAGCAGCGGAAGACTAGCGGGGGGGCCTATCAACGAGCAGTACTTC. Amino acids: CASSGRLAGGPINEQYF. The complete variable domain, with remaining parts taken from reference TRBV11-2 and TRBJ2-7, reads EAGVAQSPRYKIIEKRQSVAFWCNPISGHATLYWYQQILGQGPKLLIQFQNNGVVDDSQLPKDRFSAERLKGVDSTLKIQPAKLEDSAVYLCASSGRLAGGPINEQYFGPGTRLTVT.